This T cell receptor (beta chain) appears in the sequencing data of a study of OX40 agonist ivuxolimab in advanced cancers. About the research overall: Patients in dose escalation had liver, melanoma, kidney or head and neck cancers. General study results and limits: CD8+ T cells were the subset that, on average, had more expanded clones than CD4+. Among the least clonally expanded were partial responders at 0.1-3.0 mg/kg.

The data were produced by immunoSEQ multiplex PCR, yet TCRdb's version contains in-frame clones alone and is incomplete. Found here are 70,000 to 80,000 clones, more than 85% of them singletons; the top ten hold around 0.4%. CDR1 and CDR2 (germline): MNHEY, SVGAGI. The length of the CDR3 is 14 residues. J gave up 8 bases and V 6 bases, and 12 bases lay outside the gene matches. Turning to this clone: Antigen specificity is unknown.

V is TRBV6-5 and J is TRBJ1-1, with 7 bases fitting TRBD1. The clonotype comes from an adult with an advanced solid tumor such as melanoma, head and neck, liver or kidney cancer. This material consisted of CD4+ or CD8+ T cells sorted from blood, taken in a trial of the OX40 agonist ivuxolimab. CDR3 DNA sequence: TGTGCCAGCAGCCCGACAGGGAGTAGTCGGGAAGCTTTCTTT. This sequence encodes CASSPTGSSREAFF.